This T cell receptor (beta chain) was sequenced for a study of blood T cell repertoires in COVID-19. Overall study: T cells, B-cell-depleted T cells, or PBMCs supplied cDNA or gDNA.

Cohort allocation depended upon clinical history that participants reported. Sequencing used immunoSEQ multiplex PCR; TCRdb keeps in-frame clones, though not all of them. The sample gives 300,000 or so clones, around 90% of which show up once; around 1.1% is in the top ten. The CDR3 loop spans 15 amino acids. Germline trimming cut 4 bases from V and 8 bases from J; bases unmatched to any gene: 8. The germline gives CDR1 KGHDR, CDR2 SFDVKD. The origin of this receptor is a woman younger than 45 who had recovered from COVID-19. V usage is TRBV24-1 and J usage is TRBJ1-4; 8 nucleotides agree with TRBD1. Sequences were obtained from PBMCs or T cells enriched from blood (not recorded which). CDR3 DNA: TGTGCCACCAGTGAATCCGGGACAGGTAAAGAAAAACTGTTTTTT. Amino acid sequence: CATSESGTGKEKLFF.